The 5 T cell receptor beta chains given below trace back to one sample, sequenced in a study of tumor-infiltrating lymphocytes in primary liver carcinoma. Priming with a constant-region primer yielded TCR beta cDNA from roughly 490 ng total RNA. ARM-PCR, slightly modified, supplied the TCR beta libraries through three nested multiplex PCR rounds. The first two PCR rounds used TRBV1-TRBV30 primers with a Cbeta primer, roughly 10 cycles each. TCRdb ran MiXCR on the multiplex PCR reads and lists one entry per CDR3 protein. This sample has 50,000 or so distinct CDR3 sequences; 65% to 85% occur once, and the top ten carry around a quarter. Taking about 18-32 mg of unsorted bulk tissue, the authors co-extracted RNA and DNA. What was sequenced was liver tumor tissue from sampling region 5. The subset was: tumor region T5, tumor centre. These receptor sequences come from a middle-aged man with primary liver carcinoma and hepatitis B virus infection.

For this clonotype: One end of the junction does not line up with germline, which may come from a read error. In DNA, the CDR3 is TGTGCCAGCAGCTTAGGGCCGGCCGGTGAAAGTTCCTACGTGCAGTACTTC. Amino acid sequence: CASSLGPAGESSYVQYF. The V gene is TRBV11-1, the J gene TRBJ2-7; D ambiguous. The CDR3 is made up of 17 amino acids. Germline CDR1 is SGHAT and CDR2 is FQDESV (reference sequence).

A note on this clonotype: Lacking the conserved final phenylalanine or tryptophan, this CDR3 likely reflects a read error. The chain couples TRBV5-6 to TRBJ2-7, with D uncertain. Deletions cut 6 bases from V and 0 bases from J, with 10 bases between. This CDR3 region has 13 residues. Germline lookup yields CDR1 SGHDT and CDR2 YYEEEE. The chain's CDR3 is CASTPFPSYEQYY. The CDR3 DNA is TGTGCCAGCACTCCGTTCCCCTCCTACGAGCAGTACTAC.

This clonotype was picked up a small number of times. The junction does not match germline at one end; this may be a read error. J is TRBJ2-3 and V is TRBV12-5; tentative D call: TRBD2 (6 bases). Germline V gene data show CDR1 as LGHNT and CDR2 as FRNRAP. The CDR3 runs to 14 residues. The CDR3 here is CAGAVTTSTGTQYF. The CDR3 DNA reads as TGTGCTGGTGCGGTCACAACTAGCACAGGTACGCAGTATTTT.

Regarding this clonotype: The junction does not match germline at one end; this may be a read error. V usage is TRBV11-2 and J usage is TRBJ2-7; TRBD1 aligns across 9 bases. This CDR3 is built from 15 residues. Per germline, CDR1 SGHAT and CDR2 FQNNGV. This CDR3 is CVNSLRWTGENEQYF. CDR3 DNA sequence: TGTGTCAACAGCTTACGATGGACAGGGGAAAACGAGCAGTATTTC.

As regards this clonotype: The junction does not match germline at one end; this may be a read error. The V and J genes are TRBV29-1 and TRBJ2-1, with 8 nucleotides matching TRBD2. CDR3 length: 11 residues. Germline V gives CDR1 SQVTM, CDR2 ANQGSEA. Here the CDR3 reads CSIQRECEQFF. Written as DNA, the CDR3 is TGTAGCATTCAGCGGGAGTGTGAGCAGTTCTTC.